This TCR beta chain was documented in a study of a mutant IDH1 vaccine in newly diagnosed glioma. This CDR3 has 16 residues. CDR1 is SGHVS, CDR2 FNYEAQ, per germline. Unmatched junction bases numbered 14, after V lost 4 bases and J lost 6 bases. Time point: week 47, end of study. Topical imiquimod was applied with each vaccine dose, which held 300 ug of mutant IDH1 20-mer peptide. This clone was picked up a small number of times. Its matching antigen is unknown. Assay: immunoSEQ multiplex PCR; the TCRdb copy retains only in-frame clones and omits some. The repertoire holds approximately 21,000 clones, with 80% to 85% as singletons.

This TCR derives from a man aged 35-49 years with glioma. The sample here was PBMCs, taken from a glioma patient whose treatment included an IDH1 peptide vaccine. The chain carries TRBV7-6 and TRBJ2-7; TRBD1 matches at 8 bases. As DNA, the CDR3 is TGTGCCAGCAGCTCAGCCCCGGGACAGGATCAGCCCGAGCAGTACTTC. This codes for CASSSAPGQDQPEQYF.